A selection of T cell receptor beta chains follows, all from one sample in a study of beta chain features in type 1 diabetes. TCRdb keeps only in-frame clones here, not all; method: immunoSEQ multiplex PCR. The table records some 270,000 clones, around 7.8% of them present only once. What was sequenced was central memory CD4+ T cells from blood. The receptors here all came from a woman between 18 and 29 years old in good health. Each CDR3 is given with its conserved first and last residue. D genes are given only for firm matches. Not all rows give a size; the values are once, few, many and, for expanded clones, a class.

j_call	d_call	clone_size	v_call	cdr3_aa	cdr3_nt
TRBJ2-7	.	few	TRBV7-8	CASSPRSGTSYEQYF	TGTGCCAGCAGCCCCCGTAGCGGAACTTCCTACGAGCAGTACTTC
TRBJ1-1	.	few	TRBV6-6	CASSYGGNTEAFF	TGTGCCAGCAGTTACGGCGGGAACACTGAAGCTTTCTTT
TRBJ1-1	TRBD1	few	TRBV5-1	CASSPLGTGVTTEAFF	TGCGCCAGCAGCCCCTTAGGGACAGGGGTGACCACTGAAGCTTTCTTT
TRBJ2-3	.	.	TRBV27	CASRGVLEAYGDTQYF	TGTGCCAGCAGAGGGGTCTTGGAAGCATATGGGGATACGCAGTATTTT
TRBJ2-6	.	many	TRBV5-6	CASSLATGDFGANVLTF	TGTGCCAGCAGCTTGGCAACGGGAGACTTCGGGGCCAACGTCCTGACTTTC
TRBJ1-6	.	.	TRBV11-2	CASSPNPYGGVGSPLHF	TGTGCCAGCAGCCCCAACCCTTACGGGGGTGTCGGTTCACCCCTCCACTTT
TRBJ2-7	.	few	TRBV29-1	CSVARQDFYEQYF	TGCAGCGTTGCGAGGCAGGACTTCTACGAGCAGTACTTC
TRBJ1-1	.	few	TRBV7-2	CASSLAQGAPNTEAFF	TGTGCCAGCAGCTTAGCGCAAGGCGCCCCGAACACTGAAGCTTTCTTT
TRBJ1-1	.	few	TRBV5-1	CASSRQDADTEAFF	TGCGCCAGCAGCCGGCAGGACGCGGACACTGAAGCTTTCTTT
TRBJ1-4	.	few	TRBV7-2	CASSLQGTTNEKLFF	TGTGCCAGCAGCTTACAGGGCACAACTAATGAAAAACTGTTTTTT
TRBJ1-5	.	.	TRBV10-3	CAISPDGGNQPQHF	TGTGCCATCAGTCCAGACGGAGGCAATCAGCCCCAGCATTTT
TRBJ1-2	.	few	TRBV7-2	CASSLPGRADLRGYTF	TGTGCCAGCAGCTTGCCGGGACGCGCAGATCTTCGTGGCTACACCTTC
TRBJ2-5	.	few	TRBV7-2	CASRTTSQETQYF	TGTGCCAGCAGGACGACTTCTCAAGAGACCCAGTACTTC
TRBJ1-1	TRBD1	.	TRBV25-1	CASSPRGLGGEAFF	TGTGCCAGCAGTCCCAGGGGGCTGGGAGGTGAAGCTTTCTTT
TRBJ2-1	TRBD1	few	TRBV5-5	CASSLGDRDVNEQFF	TGTGCCAGCAGCTTGGGGGACAGGGACGTCAATGAGCAGTTCTTC
TRBJ2-1	.	.	TRBV7-2	CASSPSRDFLNEQFF	TGTGCCAGCAGCCCAAGTAGGGACTTCCTCAATGAGCAGTTCTTC
TRBJ2-1	TRBD2	few	TRBV4-3	CASSQEYLAGALQQFF	TGCGCCAGCAGCCAGGAATATCTAGCGGGAGCGCTTCAGCAGTTCTTC
TRBJ2-3	.	.	TRBV28	CASSPQTRTQYF	TGTGCCAGCAGTCCCCAGACACGTACGCAGTATTTT
TRBJ1-5	.	.	TRBV18	CASSPPRGGGVGNQPQHF	TGTGCCAGCTCACCACCGCGGGGAGGGGGAGTCGGCAATCAGCCCCAGCATTTT
TRBJ2-4	.	few	TRBV29-1	CSVVEGLAKNIQYF	TGCAGCGTTGTGGAGGGACTAGCCAAAAACATTCAGTACTTC
TRBJ2-2	.	.	TRBV6-6	CATTGRVAAGGGELFF	TGTGCCACAACGGGACGGGTTGCGGCCGGGGGCGGGGAGCTGTTTTTT
TRBJ1-1	TRBD1	few	TRBV29-1	CSVWDRGGTEAFF	TGCAGCGTTTGGGACAGGGGTGGGACTGAAGCTTTCTTT
TRBJ1-1	.	few	TRBV5-1	CASSSDGTEAFF	TGCGCCAGCAGCTCAGACGGTACTGAAGCTTTCTTT
TRBJ2-1	.	few	TRBV4-2	CASSQGTRHNEQFF	TGTGCCAGCAGCCAAGGTACTCGCCACAATGAGCAGTTCTTC
TRBJ1-2	TRBD1	.	TRBV6-6	CASSPKQGSSYGYTF	TGTGCCAGCAGTCCGAAACAGGGGTCTAGCTATGGCTACACCTTC
TRBJ1-1	.	.	TRBV7-3	CASSLGGKDTEAFF	TGTGCCAGCAGCTTAGGGGGAAAGGACACTGAAGCTTTCTTT
TRBJ2-5	TRBD1	.	TRBV4-1	CASSQDDRGLETQYF	TGCGCCAGCAGCCAAGATGACAGGGGGCTTGAGACCCAGTACTTC
TRBJ1-2	.	few	TRBV5-6	CASSRGRVDGYTF	TGTGCCAGCAGCAGGGGCAGGGTTGATGGCTACACCTTC
TRBJ2-1	TRBD2	many	TRBV7-2	CASSKLAGEPNEQFF	TGTGCCAGCAGCAAACTAGCGGGAGAACCCAATGAGCAGTTCTTC
TRBJ2-1	.	.	TRBV7-3	CASNQRPGDEQFF	TGTGCCAGCAACCAAAGGCCCGGCGATGAGCAGTTCTTC
TRBJ2-3	TRBD2	few	TRBV14	CASSEAGLAGDTDTQYF	TGTGCCAGCAGTGAAGCCGGTCTAGCGGGAGACACAGATACGCAGTATTTT
TRBJ1-2	TRBD1	.	TRBV7-2	CASSYPRTGYGYTF	TGTGCCAGCAGCTATCCAAGGACAGGCTATGGCTACACCTTC
TRBJ2-1	.	few	TRBV19	CASSITQTEINEQFF	TGTGCCAGTAGTATTACTCAGACAGAGATCAATGAGCAGTTCTTC
TRBJ2-3	.	few	TRBV29-1	CSAGGGTDTQYF	TGCAGCGCAGGGGGGGGCACAGATACGCAGTATTTT
TRBJ1-1	TRBD1	few	TRBV4-1	CASSQGPGQGREAFF	TGCGCCAGCAGCCAAGGCCCCGGACAGGGGAGAGAAGCTTTCTTT
TRBJ1-1	.	.	TRBV7-2	CASSFHRAGEAFF	TGTGCCAGCAGCTTCCACAGGGCAGGTGAAGCTTTCTTT
TRBJ1-2	.	.	TRBV7-8	CASSLVRDGTKTF	TGTGCCAGCAGCTTAGTAAGGGACGGAACAAAGACCTTC
TRBJ2-7	TRBD1	.	TRBV18	CASSPRQGAYEQYF	TGTGCCAGCTCACCAAGGCAGGGGGCCTACGAGCAGTACTTC
TRBJ2-1	TRBD1	few	TRBV30	CAWTPKDRGLVNEQFF	TGTGCCTGGACCCCTAAGGACAGGGGGTTAGTCAATGAGCAGTTCTTC
TRBJ2-1	.	.	TRBV28	CASSFSRQRNEQFF	TGTGCCAGCAGTTTCAGCCGACAACGCAATGAGCAGTTCTTC
TRBJ1-2	TRBD1	.	TRBV25-1	CASSIGTAANYGYTF	TGTGCCAGCAGTATCGGGACAGCAGCTAACTATGGCTACACCTTC
TRBJ2-1	.	few	TRBV5-1	CASSLVPGNEQFF	TGCGCCAGCAGCTTGGTACCGGGGAATGAGCAGTTCTTC
TRBJ2-5	.	few	TRBV5-6	CASSLDREETQYF	TGTGCCAGCAGCTTGGACAGGGAGGAGACCCAGTACTTC
TRBJ2-3	TRBD1	.	TRBV7-2	CASSFGTGGDTQYF	TGTGCCAGCAGCTTTGGGACAGGGGGAGATACGCAGTATTTT
TRBJ1-2	.	few	TRBV7-2	CASSSFLGYTF	TGTGCCAGCAGCTCTTTCCTCGGCTACACCTTC
TRBJ2-5	.	few	TRBV29-1	CSVHRDQETQYF	TGCAGCGTACACAGGGACCAAGAGACCCAGTACTTC
TRBJ2-1	.	few	TRBV7-2	CASSLKSSRQAFYNEQFF	TGTGCCAGCAGCTTAAAAAGTTCGAGGCAGGCGTTCTACAATGAGCAGTTCTTC
TRBJ2-3	.	few	TRBV10-2	CASSRSHATDTQYF	TGCGCCAGCTCGAGGTCGCATGCCACAGATACGCAGTATTTT
TRBJ2-6	.	.	TRBV29-1	CSVWAWGANVLTF	TGCAGCGTGTGGGCCTGGGGGGCCAACGTCCTGACTTTC
TRBJ2-7	.	.	TRBV7-2	CASSLGSRPQSSYEQYF	TGTGCCAGCAGCTTAGGTTCCAGGCCCCAGAGCTCCTACGAGCAGTACTTC
TRBJ1-1	TRBD1	.	TRBV4-2	CASSQGTGGLSMNTEAFF	TGTGCCAGCAGCCAAGGGACAGGGGGCCTAAGTATGAACACTGAAGCTTTCTTT